The T cell receptor beta chain under discussion was sequenced for a study of blood T cell repertoires in COVID-19. TCRdb's copy holds only in-frame clones and misses some; the assay was immunoSEQ multiplex PCR. The profile shows under 85,000 clones, 84% of them singletons. This CDR3 has 14 residues. The junction had 0 bases not matched to a gene; V was cut back by 1 base and J by 1 base. Germline CDR1 SEHNR, CDR2 FQNEAQ (reference sequence). The sequence was collected from a man aged 50 to 59 with acute or convalescent COVID-19. The V gene is TRBV7-9, the J gene TRBJ2-7; 8 bases map to TRBD1. The specimen was peripheral blood. The CDR3 sequence is CASSLGTGSYEQYF. The CDR3 bases are TGTGCCAGCAGCTTAGGGACAGGGTCCTACGAGCAGTACTTC. Complete variable domain (other parts from reference TRBV7-9 and TRBJ2-7): DTGVSQNPRHKITKRGQNVTFRCDPISEHNRLYWYRQTLGQGPEFLTYFQNEAQLEKSRLLSDRFSAERPKGSFSTLEIQRTEQGDSAMYLCASSLGTGSYEQYFGPGTRLTVT.